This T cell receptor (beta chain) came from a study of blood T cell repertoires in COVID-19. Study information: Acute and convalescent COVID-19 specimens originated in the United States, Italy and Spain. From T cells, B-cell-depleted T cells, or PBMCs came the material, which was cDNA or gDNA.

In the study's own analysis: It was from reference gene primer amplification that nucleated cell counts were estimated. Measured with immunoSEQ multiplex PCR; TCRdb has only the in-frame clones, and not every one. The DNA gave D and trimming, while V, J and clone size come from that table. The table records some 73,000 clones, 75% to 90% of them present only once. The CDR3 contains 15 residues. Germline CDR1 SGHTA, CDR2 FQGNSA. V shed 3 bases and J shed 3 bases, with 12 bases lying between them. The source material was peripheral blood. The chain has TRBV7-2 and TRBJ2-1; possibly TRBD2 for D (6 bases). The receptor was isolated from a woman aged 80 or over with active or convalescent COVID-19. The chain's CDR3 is CASSFLGGYYNEQFF. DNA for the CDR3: TGTGCCAGCAGCTTTCTCGGGGGTTACTACAATGAGCAGTTCTTC.